Presented here are 9 T cell receptor beta chains from one specimen sequenced in a study of molecular identifiers for immune sequencing clone quantification. TCRdb analysed the PCR reads with MiXCR anew, one entry per CDR3 protein. Seen here are about 640,000 distinct CDR3 sequences, just under 20% observed once, and the top ten hold 0.85%. The sequencing input was naive CD8+ T cells from blood, with Jurkat cell RNA spiked in. Described subset: FACS-sorted CD8+CD4-CCR7+CD45RA+ naive T cells. The receptor source for this set is a human donor in good health. Some libraries in this study had Jurkat cell RNA spiked in.

Many counts were recorded for this clonotype. V and J are TRBV14 and TRBJ2-1; weak D call: TRBD2 (6 bases). The germline V and J ends were trimmed by 3 bases and 9 bases, with 12 bases remaining between them. Per the germline V gene, CDR1 is SGHDN and CDR2 is FVKESK. This CDR3 is 13 amino acids long. For the CDR3, the DNA is TGTGCCAGCAGCCAGGCGGGGTTAGGTGAGCAGTTCTTC. Protein sequence: CASSQAGLGEQFF.

This clonotype was counted ten times or more. One end of the junction does not line up with germline, which may come from a read error. The CDR3 here is CASSPGLATDTQYF. Here the CDR3 DNA reads TGTGCCAGTAGCCCAGGACTAGCTACAGATACGCAGTATTTT. The genes are TRBV3-1 and TRBJ2-3; TRBD2 matches 8 bases. This CDR3 is 14 amino acids long. The germline V gene has CDR1 LGHDT and CDR2 YNNKEL (reference sequence).

This clonotype was seen ten or more times. The rearrangement joins TRBV7-6 to TRBJ2-1, with D perhaps matching TRBD2 (5 bases). The CDR3 covers 15 residues. V lost 5 bases and J 4 bases, leaving 15 bases between the germline ends. Germline V gene lookup returns CDR1 SGHVS and CDR2 FNYEAQ. As DNA, the CDR3 is TGTGCCAGCAGCCCAAGGGTCGGGGATTACAATGAGCAGTTCTTC. It specifies CASSPRVGDYNEQFF.

This clonotype was recorded at least ten times. The rearrangement joins TRBV4-3 to TRBJ2-7, with 8 positions matching TRBD2. The CDR3 is made up of 19 amino acids. Germline V CDR1 and CDR2: LGHNA, YSLEER. The V and J ends lost 0 bases and 2 bases, in that order; junction bases with no gene match: 15. CDR3 DNA: TGCGCCAGCAGCCAAGACCGCCGGTTGAGCGGGGGTAGTGCCTACGAGCAGTACTTC. It is translated as CASSQDRRLSGGSAYEQYF.

This clonotype came up a few times. The DNA for the CDR3 is TGCGCCAGCAGCCAAGATCACGCAGGGCGAGCCTACGAGCAGTACTTC. Amino acids: CASSQDHAGRAYEQYF. The gene calls are TRBV4-3 and TRBJ2-7, with D possibly being TRBD1 (5 bases). Trimming stripped 0 bases from V and 2 bases from J, with 14 bases between. The CDR3 contains 16 residues. CDR1 and CDR2 (germline): LGHNA, YSLEER.

This clonotype was counted at least ten times. This chain uses TRBV29-1 with TRBJ2-5, with 10 bases fitting TRBD1. The CDR3 covers 15 residues. V gave up 5 bases and J gave up 5 bases; unmatched junction bases: 11. The germline V gene encodes CDR1 SQVTM and CDR2 ANQGSEA. The CDR3 spells CSVTPGTGVVETQYF. In DNA form, the CDR3 reads TGCAGCGTTACCCCCGGGACAGGGGTTGTCGAGACCCAGTACTTC.

There are a few counts of this clonotype. A much larger clone differs by one base, so this may be a read error. This chain joins TRBV28 and TRBJ2-7; D assignment may be TRBD1 or TRBD2 (5 bases each). This CDR3 is built from 14 residues. From germline, CDR1 is MDHEN and CDR2 SYDVKM. Trimming pared 4 bases from V and 8 bases from J, leaving 18 bases between. Written as DNA, the CDR3 is TGTGCCAGCAGTTCATCCGGGACCCAGGACAAGCAGTACTTC. Encoded protein: CASSSSGTQDKQYF.

A remark on this clonotype: A junction boundary mismatches the germline segment, possibly from a read error. The V gene is TRBV4-1, the J gene TRBJ2-1, with D maybe TRBD2 (6 bases). The CDR3 has 21 residues. The germline CDR1 and CDR2 sequences are MGHRA and YSYEKL. In nucleotides, the CDR3 is TGCGCCAGCAGCCAAGAGGAACATGGACTAACCCTGGAGAGGTCCTACGATGAGCAGTTCTTC. Translated, it gives CASSQEEHGLTLERSYDEQFF.

A few counts support this clonotype. This rearrangement joins TRBV28 to TRBJ1-5; D might be TRBD1 (5 bases). Trimming pared 0 bases from V and 0 bases from J, leaving 9 bases between. The CDR3 is 16 residues long. The V gene's germline CDR1 is MDHEN and CDR2 SYDVKM. The DNA for the CDR3 is TGTGCCAGCAGTTTATGGGCAGGGAATAGCAATCAGCCCCAGCATTTT. Its protein is CASSLWAGNSNQPQHF.